This T cell receptor (beta chain) was profiled in a study of OX40 agonist ivuxolimab in advanced cancers. On the study more broadly: People in dose escalation had one of these cancers: hepatocellular carcinoma, melanoma, renal cell or head and neck cancer.

Study-wide findings and caveats: More expanded clones were seen, on average, in CD8+ T cells than in CD4+. Some patients who did not respond also had low normalized T-cell clonal expansion.

If patients had autoimmune disease history or systemic immunosuppression, they were excluded. Sequencing used immunoSEQ multiplex PCR; TCRdb keeps in-frame clones, though not all of them. The sample yields 30,000 to 35,000 clones, 89% seen once. As regards this clone: Its antigen remains unidentified.

Between the trimmed V and J ends, which lost 3 bases and 1 base, there was a span of 12 bases. Germline CDR1 reads KGHSH; CDR2 reads LQKENI. The CDR3 is 15 amino acids. The chain is built from TRBV18 and TRBJ2-5; perhaps TRBD2 as D (5 bases). The input for sequencing was CD4+ or CD8+ T cells sorted from blood, taken in a trial of the OX40 agonist ivuxolimab. The sequence was obtained from an adult with an advanced solid tumor such as melanoma, head and neck, liver or kidney cancer. The CDR3 sequence: CASSPYRGPQETQYF. For the CDR3, the DNA is TGTGCCAGCTCACCGTACCGGGGTCCCCAAGAGACCCAGTACTTC. Variable domain in full (rest from reference TRBV18 and TRBJ2-5): NAGVMQNPRHLVRRRGQEARLRCSPMKGHSHVYWYRQLPEEGLKFMVYLQKENIIDESGMPKERFSAEFPKEGPSILRIQQVVRGDSAAYFCASSPYRGPQETQYFGPGTRLLVL.